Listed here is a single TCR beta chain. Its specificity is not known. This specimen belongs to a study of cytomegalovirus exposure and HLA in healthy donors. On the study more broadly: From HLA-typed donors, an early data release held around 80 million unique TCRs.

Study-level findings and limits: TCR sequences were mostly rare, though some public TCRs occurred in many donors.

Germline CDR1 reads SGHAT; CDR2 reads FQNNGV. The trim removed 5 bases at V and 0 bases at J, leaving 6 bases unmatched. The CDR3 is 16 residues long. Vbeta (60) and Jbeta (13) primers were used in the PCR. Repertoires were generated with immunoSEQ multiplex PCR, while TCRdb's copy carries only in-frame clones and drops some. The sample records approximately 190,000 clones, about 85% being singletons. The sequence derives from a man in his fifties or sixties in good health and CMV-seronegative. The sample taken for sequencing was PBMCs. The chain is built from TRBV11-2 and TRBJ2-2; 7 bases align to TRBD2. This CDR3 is CASSGSGGPNTGELFF. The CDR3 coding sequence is TGTGCCAGCAGCGGGTCGGGGGGACCGAACACCGGGGAGCTGTTTTTT.